These 9 T cell receptor beta chains were all obtained from the same sample, sequenced in a study of control samples from healthy donors and cancer patients. Data came from immunoSEQ multiplex PCR; TCRdb stores just in-frame clones and leaves some out. The sample carries more than 95,000 clones, around nine tenths recorded once. The specimen was blood. These receptors were obtained from a woman in her seventies in good health.

The V call is TRBV6-5, the J call TRBJ1-6, with TRBD1 as a possible D gene (6 bases). This CDR3 has 15 residues. Germline-derived CDR1 and CDR2 are MNHEY and SVGAGI. Trimming removed 4 bases from V and 10 bases from J, with 17 bases in between. The CDR3 coding sequence is TGTGCCAGCAGTTTAGGGGGTCGGTCCAGCTCACCCCTCCACTTT. Translating it yields CASSLGGRSSSPLHF.

V and J are TRBV7-6 and TRBJ1-1; D gene unclear. The CDR3 is 14 amino acids. Deletions cut 1 base from V and 1 base from J, with 7 bases between. CDR1 is SGHVS and CDR2 is FNYEAQ in the germline V gene. The CDR3 DNA is TGTGCCAGCAGCTTAGGTCCGGGGAACACTGAAGCTTTCTTT. It encodes CASSLGPGNTEAFF.

This chain uses TRBV3-1 (or the pseudogene TRBV3-2) with TRBJ1-2, with 9 bases fitting TRBD1. Germline V gene data show CDR1 as LGHDT and CDR2 as YNNKEL (reference sequence). This CDR3 contains 15 residues. With 3 bases clipped from V and 8 bases from J, the junction kept 10 bases outside the gene matches. CDR3 protein: CASSQVTDRGGGYTF. The CDR3 bases are TGTGCCAGCAGCCAGGTTACGGACAGGGGAGGGGGCTACACCTTC.

On this clone: Other DNA sequences in this specimen translate into the identical CDR3. The chain uses TRBV5-1 and TRBJ1-2, with a possible D match to TRBD1 (6 bases). Germline CDR1 reads SGHRS; CDR2 reads YFSETQ. Between the trimmed V and J ends, which lost 3 bases and 2 bases, there was a span of 14 bases. This CDR3 spans 15 amino acids. CDR3 bases: TGCGCCAGCAGCTCGTCGGGGGGCCCAAACTATGGCTACACCTTC. As protein: CASSSSGGPNYGYTF.

The V and J genes are TRBV5-1 and TRBJ1-2, with 7 bases aligning to TRBD1. J gave up 4 bases and V 3 bases, and 12 bases lay outside the gene matches. CDR1 is SGHRS, CDR2 YFSETQ, per germline. The CDR3 contains 16 residues. The CDR3 DNA sequence: TGCGCCAGCAGCTCAGCATTAGCATCAGGGGGCTATGGCTACACCTTC. Translated: CASSSALASGGYGYTF.

The gene calls are TRBV6-5 and TRBJ1-2; a weak D match, TRBD1 (5 bases). The CDR3 contains 13 residues. The ends were cut back, 3 bases at V and 8 bases at J, with 13 bases in the middle. Per germline, CDR1 MNHEY and CDR2 SVGAGI. The CDR3 nucleotides read TGTGCCAGCAGTTATCATCAGGGTAGGGGCTACACCTTC. Translated: CASSYHQGRGYTF.

The chain combines TRBV6-1 with TRBJ1-1; a possible D gene is TRBD1 (5 bases). The CDR3 sequence is 15 residues long. CDR1 and CDR2 (germline): MNHNS, SASEGT. V lost 2 bases to trimming and J lost 1 base, with 11 bases between them. CDR3 in amino acids: CASSEQRGGNTEAFF. The CDR3, as DNA: TGTGCCAGCAGTGAACAACGGGGCGGGAACACTGAAGCTTTCTTT.

This sequence joins TRBV18 and TRBJ2-3; perhaps TRBD2 as D (6 bases). This CDR3 has 16 amino acids. Trimming took off 2 bases at V and 4 bases at J, with 16 bases between the two ends. CDR1 is KGHSH and CDR2 is LQKENI in the germline V gene. CDR3 DNA sequence: TGTGCCAGCTCACCAGCGCGGCAGGGACTCTCAGATACGCAGTATTTT. This gives the protein CASSPARQGLSDTQYF.

The J gene is TRBJ2-3, the V gene TRBV5-4; 8 bases align to TRBD2. Germline V CDR1 and CDR2: SGHNT, YYREEE (reference sequence). The CDR3 contains 16 residues. V lost 4 bases to trimming and J lost 6 bases; unmatched junction nucleotides: 13. CDR3: CASSMQTSAGGDTQYF. In DNA, the CDR3 is TGTGCCAGCAGCATGCAGACTAGCGCCGGGGGGGATACGCAGTATTTT.